This T cell receptor beta chain was recovered during a study of OX40 agonist ivuxolimab in advanced cancers. Whole-study context: Partial responses, seen in three patients, involved one hepatocellular carcinoma and two cutaneous melanomas. Study-level results: Certain nonresponders likewise exhibited a low normalized T-cell clonal expansion. Partial responders at 0.1-3.0 mg/kg had among the lowest clonal expansion. With doses of 0.1 to 3.0 mg/kg, CD4+ and CD8+ blood T cells had undergone clonal expansion by week 6.

This clone appeared once. Its specificity is unknown. TCRdb keeps only in-frame clones here, not all; method: immunoSEQ multiplex PCR. The data show about 28,000 clones, around 88% seen once. This receptor was obtained from an adult with an advanced solid tumor such as melanoma, head and neck, liver or kidney cancer. Source: CD4+ or CD8+ T cells sorted from blood, taken in a trial of the OX40 agonist ivuxolimab.

The CDR3 protein is CASSLIWNSCGSNQPQHF. CDR3 bases: TGTGCCAGCAGCTTAATCTGGAATTCCTGCGGTAGCAATCAGCCCCAGCATTTT. This chain connects TRBV11-3 to TRBJ1-5, with D uncertain. Per the germline V gene, CDR1 is SGHNT and CDR2 is YENEEA. The CDR3 extends over 18 amino acids. Trimming removed 2 bases at V and 0 bases at J, with 17 bases between.